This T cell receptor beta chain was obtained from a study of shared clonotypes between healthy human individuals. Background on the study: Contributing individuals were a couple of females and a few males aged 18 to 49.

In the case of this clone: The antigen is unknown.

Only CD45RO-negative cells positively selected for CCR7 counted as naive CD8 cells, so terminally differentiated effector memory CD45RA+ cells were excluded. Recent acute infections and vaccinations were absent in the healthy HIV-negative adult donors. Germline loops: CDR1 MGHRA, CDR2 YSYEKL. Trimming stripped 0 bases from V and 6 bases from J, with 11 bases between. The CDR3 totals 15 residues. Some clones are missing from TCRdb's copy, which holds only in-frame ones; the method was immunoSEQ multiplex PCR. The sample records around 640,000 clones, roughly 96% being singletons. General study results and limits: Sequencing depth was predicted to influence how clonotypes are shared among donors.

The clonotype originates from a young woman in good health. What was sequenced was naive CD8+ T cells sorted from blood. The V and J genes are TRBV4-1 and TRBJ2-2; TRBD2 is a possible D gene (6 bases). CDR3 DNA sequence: TGCGCCAGCAGCCAAGATTGGTGGGGGGCCGGGGAGCTGTTTTTT. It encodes CASSQDWWGAGELFF.